This T cell receptor beta chain was recovered during a study of T cells in tumors after PD-1 blockade. For the study at large: Mean per blood sample: roughly 100,000 templates (roughly 22,000-270,000), 36,536 unique clonotypes.

Overall study results and limits: Approximately 41% of tumor TCR clonotypes were also found in blood.

The V gene's germline CDR1 is SGHVS and CDR2 FNYEAQ. The CDR3 length is 13 residues. V was clipped by 1 base and J by 2 bases, with 5 bases between them. Concerning this clone itself: The antigen remains unidentified.

Assay used: immunoSEQ multiplex PCR; TCRdb lists only in-frame clones, some missing. Among 15,000 to 20,000 clones listed, about 84% were seen once. The chain links TRBV7-6 to TRBJ2-5; D remains ambiguous. The specimen was PBMCs, collected after anti-PD-1 therapy. This receptor was taken from a human donor with advanced basal cell or squamous cell carcinoma (not recorded which). CDR3 nucleotide sequence: TGTGCCAGCAGCTTAGGTCAGCAAGAGACCCAGTACTTC. Residues: CASSLGQQETQYF. The full variable domain, its missing parts supplied by reference TRBV7-6 and TRBJ2-5, is GAGVSQSPRYKVTKRGQDVALRCDPISGHVSLYWYRQALGQGPEFLTYFNYEAQQDKSGLPNDRFSAERPEGSISTLTIQRTEQRDSAMYRCASSLGQQETQYFGPGTRLLVL.